This TCR beta chain derives from a study of blood T cell repertoires in COVID-19. As for the study in general: COVID-19 samples, acute and convalescent, were from the United States, Italy and Spain. Sample material is recorded as cDNA or gDNA derived from T cells, B-cell-depleted T cells, or PBMCs.

Assay: immunoSEQ multiplex PCR; the TCRdb copy retains only in-frame clones and omits some. The sample includes approximately 72,000 clones, approximately 89% seen only once; the top ten take around 32%. The ends lost 3 bases at V and 1 base at J; junction bases unmatched: 1. Germline loops: CDR1 SGHTA, CDR2 FQGNSA. The CDR3 covers 15 residues. This TCR was sampled from a woman older than 75 with active or convalescent COVID-19. The sequenced material came from peripheral blood. The J gene is TRBJ1-2, the V gene TRBV7-2, with 11 nucleotides matching TRBD1. The CDR3, as DNA: TGTGCCAGCAGCTTCGGGACAGGGGGTAACTATGGCTACACCTTC. This encodes CASSFGTGGNYGYTF.